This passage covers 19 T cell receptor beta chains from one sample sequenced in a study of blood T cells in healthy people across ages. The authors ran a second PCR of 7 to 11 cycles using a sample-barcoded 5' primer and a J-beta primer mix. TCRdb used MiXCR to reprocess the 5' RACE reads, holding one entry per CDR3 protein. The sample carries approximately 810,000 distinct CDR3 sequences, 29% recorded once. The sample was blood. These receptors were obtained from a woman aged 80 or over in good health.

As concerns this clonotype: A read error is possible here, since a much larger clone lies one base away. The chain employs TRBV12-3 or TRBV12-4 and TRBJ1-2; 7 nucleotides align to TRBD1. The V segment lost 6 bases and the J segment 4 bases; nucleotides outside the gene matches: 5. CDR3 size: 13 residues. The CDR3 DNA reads TGTGCCAGCAGGCCGACAGGGACCTATGGCTACACCTTC. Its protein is CASRPTGTYGYTF.

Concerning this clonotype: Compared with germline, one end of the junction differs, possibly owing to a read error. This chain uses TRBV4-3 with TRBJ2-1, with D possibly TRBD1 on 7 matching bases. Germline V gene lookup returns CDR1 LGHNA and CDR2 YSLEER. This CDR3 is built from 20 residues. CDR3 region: CASSHGAGGRGLLRSGEKFF. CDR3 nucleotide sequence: TGCGCCAGCAGCCATGGGGCCGGGGGAAGGGGGCTTCTTAGGAGTGGTGAGAAGTTCTTC.

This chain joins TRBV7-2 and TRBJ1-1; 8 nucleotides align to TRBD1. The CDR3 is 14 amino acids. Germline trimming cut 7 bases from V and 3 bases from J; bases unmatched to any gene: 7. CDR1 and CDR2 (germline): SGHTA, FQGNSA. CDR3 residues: CASNGQGVDTEAFF. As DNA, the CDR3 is TGTGCCAGCAACGGACAGGGTGTAGACACTGAAGCTTTCTTT.

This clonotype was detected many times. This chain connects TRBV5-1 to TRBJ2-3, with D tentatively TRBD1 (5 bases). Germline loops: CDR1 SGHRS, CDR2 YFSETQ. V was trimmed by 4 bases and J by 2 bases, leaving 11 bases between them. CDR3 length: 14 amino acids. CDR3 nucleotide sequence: TGCGCCAGCAGCCTCTCCAGGGTCACAGATACGCAGTATTTT. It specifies CASSLSRVTDTQYF.

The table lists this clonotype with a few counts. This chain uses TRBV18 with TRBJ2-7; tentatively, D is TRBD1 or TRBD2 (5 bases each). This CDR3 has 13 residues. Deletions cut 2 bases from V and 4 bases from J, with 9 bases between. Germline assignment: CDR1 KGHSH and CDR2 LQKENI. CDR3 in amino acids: CASSPSEGYEQYF. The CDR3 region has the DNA TGTGCCAGCTCACCAAGCGAGGGGTACGAGCAGTACTTC.

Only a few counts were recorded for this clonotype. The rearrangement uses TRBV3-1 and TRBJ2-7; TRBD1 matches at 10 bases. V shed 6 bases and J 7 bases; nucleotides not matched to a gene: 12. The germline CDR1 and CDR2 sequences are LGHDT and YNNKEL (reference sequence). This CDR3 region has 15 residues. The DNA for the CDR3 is TGTGCCAGCAGTCCGACAGGGGGCGAGTACAATGAGCAGTACTTC. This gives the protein CASSPTGGEYNEQYF.

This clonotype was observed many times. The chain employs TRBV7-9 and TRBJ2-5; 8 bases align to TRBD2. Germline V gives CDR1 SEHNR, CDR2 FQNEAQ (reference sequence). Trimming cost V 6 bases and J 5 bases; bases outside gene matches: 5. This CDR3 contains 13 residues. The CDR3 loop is CASRIAGIETQYF. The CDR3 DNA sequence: TGTGCCAGCAGAATAGCGGGGATCGAGACCCAGTACTTC.

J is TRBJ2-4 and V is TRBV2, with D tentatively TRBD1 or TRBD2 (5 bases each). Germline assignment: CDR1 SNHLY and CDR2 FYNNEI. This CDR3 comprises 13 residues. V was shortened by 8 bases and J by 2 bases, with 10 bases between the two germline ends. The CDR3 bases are TGTGCCAGCCGGGACGCAACCAAAAACATTCAGTACTTC. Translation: CASRDATKNIQYF.

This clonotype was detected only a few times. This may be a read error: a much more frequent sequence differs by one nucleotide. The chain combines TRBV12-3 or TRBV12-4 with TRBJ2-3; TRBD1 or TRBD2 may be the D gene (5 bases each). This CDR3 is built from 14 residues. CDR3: CASSPWGSTDAQYF. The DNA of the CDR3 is TGTGCCAGCAGCCCATGGGGGAGCACAGATGCGCAGTATTTT.

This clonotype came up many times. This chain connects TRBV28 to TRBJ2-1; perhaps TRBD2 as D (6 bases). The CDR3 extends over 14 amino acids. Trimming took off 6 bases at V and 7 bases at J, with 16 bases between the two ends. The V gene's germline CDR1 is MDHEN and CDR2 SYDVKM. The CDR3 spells CASRGGAEENEQFF. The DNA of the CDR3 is TGTGCCAGCAGGGGGGGAGCCGAAGAGAATGAGCAGTTCTTC.

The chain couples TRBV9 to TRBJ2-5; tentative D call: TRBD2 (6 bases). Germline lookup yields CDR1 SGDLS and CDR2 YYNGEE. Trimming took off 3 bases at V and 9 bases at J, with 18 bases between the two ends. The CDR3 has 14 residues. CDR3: CASSGATGERAQYF. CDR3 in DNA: TGTGCCAGCAGCGGAGCGACGGGGGAAAGGGCCCAGTACTTC.

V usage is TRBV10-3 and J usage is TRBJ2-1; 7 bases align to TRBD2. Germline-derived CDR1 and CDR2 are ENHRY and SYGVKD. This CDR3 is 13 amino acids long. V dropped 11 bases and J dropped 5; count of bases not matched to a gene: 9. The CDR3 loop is CAGARTSDNEQFF. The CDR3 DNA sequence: TGTGCCGGCGCCCGGACTAGTGACAATGAGCAGTTCTTC.

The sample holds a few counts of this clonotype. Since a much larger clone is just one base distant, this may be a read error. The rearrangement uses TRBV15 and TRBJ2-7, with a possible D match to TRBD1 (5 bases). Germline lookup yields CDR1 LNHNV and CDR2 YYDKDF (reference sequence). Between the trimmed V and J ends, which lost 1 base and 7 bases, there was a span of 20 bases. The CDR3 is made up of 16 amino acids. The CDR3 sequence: CATSRVGPGQFFEQYF. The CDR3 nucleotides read TGTGCCACCAGCAGAGTAGGGCCAGGGCAGTTCTTTGAGCAGTACTTC.

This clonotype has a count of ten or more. The CDR3, as DNA: TGTGCCAGCAGTTTACGGTCGGCTAGCGGGGAGCAGTACTTC. This translates into CASSLRSASGEQYF. The rearrangement joins TRBV12-3 or TRBV12-4 to TRBJ2-7; 8 bases agree with TRBD2. The CDR3 sequence is 14 residues long. Germline trimming cut 2 bases from V and 7 bases from J; bases unmatched to any gene: 7.

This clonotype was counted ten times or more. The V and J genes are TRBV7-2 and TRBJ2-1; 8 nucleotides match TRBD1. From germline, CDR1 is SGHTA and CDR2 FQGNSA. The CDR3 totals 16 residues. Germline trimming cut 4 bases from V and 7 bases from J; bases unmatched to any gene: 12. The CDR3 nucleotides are TGTGCCAGCAGCTCAGATACAGGGGGTCTGATTAATGAGCAGTTCTTC. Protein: CASSSDTGGLINEQFF.

CDR3: CASSLVSQGGSFHNEQFF. The CDR3 DNA sequence: TGTGCCAGCAGCTTGGTTTCCCAAGGGGGGTCTTTCCACAATGAGCAGTTCTTC. The V gene is TRBV5-6, the J gene TRBJ2-1, with D perhaps TRBD1 or TRBD2 (6 bases each). Trimming stripped 0 bases from V and 5 bases from J, with 21 bases between. Germline V gene sequence: CDR1 SGHDT, CDR2 YYEEEE. This CDR3 contains 18 residues.

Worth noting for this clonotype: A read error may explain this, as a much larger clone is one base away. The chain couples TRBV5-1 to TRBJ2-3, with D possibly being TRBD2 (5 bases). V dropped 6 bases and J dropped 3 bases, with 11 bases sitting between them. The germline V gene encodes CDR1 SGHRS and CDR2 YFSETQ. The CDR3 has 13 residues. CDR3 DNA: TGCGCCAGCAAAGTCTCGGGGACAGATACGCAGTATTTT. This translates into CASKVSGTDTQYF.

For the CDR3, the DNA is TGTGCCAGCAGCTTAGGAACAGGGGCCATTAGCAATCAGCCCCAGCATTTT. Residues: CASSLGTGAISNQPQHF. The rearrangement joins TRBV7-6 to TRBJ1-5, with 7 bases matching TRBD1. The ends lost 1 base at V and 0 bases at J; junction bases unmatched: 6. Per the germline V gene, CDR1 is SGHVS and CDR2 is FNYEAQ. CDR3 length: 17 amino acids.

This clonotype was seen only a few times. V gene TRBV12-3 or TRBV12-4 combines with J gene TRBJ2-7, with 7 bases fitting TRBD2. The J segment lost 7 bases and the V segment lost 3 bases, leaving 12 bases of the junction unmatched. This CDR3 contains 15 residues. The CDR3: CASSFQAGRYNEQYF. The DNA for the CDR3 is TGTGCCAGCAGTTTTCAAGCGGGGAGATACAATGAGCAGTACTTC.